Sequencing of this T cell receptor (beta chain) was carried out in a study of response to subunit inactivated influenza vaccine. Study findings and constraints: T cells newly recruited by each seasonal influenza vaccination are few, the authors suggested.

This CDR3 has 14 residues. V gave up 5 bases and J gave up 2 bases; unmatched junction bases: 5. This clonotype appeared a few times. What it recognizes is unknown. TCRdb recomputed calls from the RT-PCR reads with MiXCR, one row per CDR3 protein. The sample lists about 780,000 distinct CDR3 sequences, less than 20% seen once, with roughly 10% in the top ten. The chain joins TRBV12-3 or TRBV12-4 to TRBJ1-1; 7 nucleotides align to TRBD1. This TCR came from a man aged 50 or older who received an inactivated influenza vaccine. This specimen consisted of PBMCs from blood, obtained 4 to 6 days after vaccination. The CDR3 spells CASSPGTDNTEAFF. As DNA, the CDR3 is TGTGCCAGCAGTCCCGGGACAGACAACACTGAAGCTTTCTTT.